This TCR beta chain was retrieved from a study of cytotoxic CD8 clonotypes in ibrutinib-treated CLL. On the study more broadly: Patients: eleven to twelve relapsed/refractory, fewer than 16 treatment-naive, 17 to 18 IGHV unmutated. Following treatment for a median roughly 13 months, range 6 to 36, response samples were then taken.

Germline lookup yields CDR1 ENHRY and CDR2 SYGVKD. The CDR3 runs to 13 residues. The V and J ends lost 4 bases and 5 bases respectively, with 9 bases between them. Remarks on this clone: Its specificity is unknown.

Study findings and constraints: While tracking circulating CD8+ T-cell counts, baseline clonality exceeded that of age-matched healthy donors.

Extraction of around 2.2 micrograms of genomic DNA from cryopreserved PBMCs supplied material for TCR beta libraries. Produced via immunoSEQ multiplex PCR; TCRdb's table is partial and in-frame only. Of 330,000 or so clones listed, 67% were seen once; the top ten hold about 5.9%. This TCR was sampled from a human donor with chronic lymphocytic leukemia. This sequence joins TRBV10-3 and TRBJ1-5, with D possibly being TRBD1 (6 bases). Here the sequenced sample was PBMCs, taken after 36 months of ibrutinib treatment. The CDR3 DNA reads TGTGCCATCAGTGGGGACACTTATCAGCCCCAGCATTTT. This gives the protein CAISGDTYQPQHF.